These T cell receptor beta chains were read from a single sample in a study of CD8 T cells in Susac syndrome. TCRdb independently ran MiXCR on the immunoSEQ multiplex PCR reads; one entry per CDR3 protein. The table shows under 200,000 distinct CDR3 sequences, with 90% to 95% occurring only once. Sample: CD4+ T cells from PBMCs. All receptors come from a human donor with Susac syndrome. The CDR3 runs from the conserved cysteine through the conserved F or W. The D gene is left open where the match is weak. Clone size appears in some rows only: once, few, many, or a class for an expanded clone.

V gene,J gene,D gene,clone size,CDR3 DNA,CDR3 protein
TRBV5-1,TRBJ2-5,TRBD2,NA,TGCGCCAGCAGCTTGTCGGCTAGCGGGGGTCGAGGAGAGACCCAGTACTTC,CASSLSASGGRGETQYF
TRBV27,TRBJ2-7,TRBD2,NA,TGTGCCAGCAGTTTGAGTGGGGCTAGCGGGGGACTCTCCTACGAGCAGTACTTC,CASSLSGASGGLSYEQYF
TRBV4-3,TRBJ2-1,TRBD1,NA,TGCGCCAGCAGCCCGAGGGACAGATCTCGGGATGAGCAGTTCTTC,CASSPRDRSRDEQFF
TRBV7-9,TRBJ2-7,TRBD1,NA,TGTGCCAGCACCTTTACAGGACAGGGGGGGTACGAGCAGTACTTC,CASTFTGQGGYEQYF
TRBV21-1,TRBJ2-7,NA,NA,TGTGCCAGCAGCAAAGTGGTCCTCGGGAGGGAGCAGTACTTC,CASSKVVLGREQYF
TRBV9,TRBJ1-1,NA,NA,TGTGCCAGCAGCGTAGGAGGCGGGGGGGGAGACACTGAAGCTTTCTTT,CASSVGGGGGDTEAFF
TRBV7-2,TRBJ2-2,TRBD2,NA,TGTGCCAGCAGCTTACGGGGGGGGACCGGGGAGCTGTTTTTT,CASSLRGGTGELFF
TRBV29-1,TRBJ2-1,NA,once,TGCAGCGTTCTTAGTGATAATGCCTACAATGAGCAGTTCTTC,CSVLSDNAYNEQFF
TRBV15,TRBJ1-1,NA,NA,TGTGCCACCAGCAGGGCCCCCCGGGAGGGCTGGGCTTTCTTT,CATSRAPREGWAFF
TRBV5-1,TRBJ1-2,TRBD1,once,TGCGCCAGCAGCCCCGGACAGGCTGGAAACTATGGCTACACCTTC,CASSPGQAGNYGYTF
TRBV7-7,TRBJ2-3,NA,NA,TGTGCTAGCAGCTTAGCGCGAACAGATACGCAGTATTTT,CASSLARTDTQYF
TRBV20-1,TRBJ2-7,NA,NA,TGCAGTGCTAGAGACCCCTCTACAGGGAAGCCATACGAGCAGTACTTC,CSARDPSTGKPYEQYF
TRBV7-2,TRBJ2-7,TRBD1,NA,TGTGCCAGCAGCGGTTGGGACAGCGCCTACGAGCAGTACTTC,CASSGWDSAYEQYF
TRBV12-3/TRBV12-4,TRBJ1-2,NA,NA,TGTGCCAGCAGGCCAGGGACAAGCTATGGCTACACCTTC,CASRPGTSYGYTF
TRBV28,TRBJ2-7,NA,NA,TGTGCCAGCAGTAGCCCCCCTGGGAGGGGGCGGTTCGAGCAGTACTTC,CASSSPPGRGRFEQYF
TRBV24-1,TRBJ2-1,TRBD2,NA,TGTGCCACCAGCACGTCTAGCGGGGGGGACAATGAGCAGTTCTTC,CATSTSSGGDNEQFF
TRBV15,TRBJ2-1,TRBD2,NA,TGTGCCACCAGCCCTCGGGGGGGTAACGGGAATGAGCAGTTCTTC,CATSPRGGNGNEQFF
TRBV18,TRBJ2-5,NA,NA,TGTGCCAGCTCCCCAAGTGCGGACAGCCTAGGGTGGACCCAGTACTTC,CASSPSADSLGWTQYF
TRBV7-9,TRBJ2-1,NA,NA,TGTGCCAGCAGCTTAGCTGAGTTCTACAATGAGCAGTTCTTC,CASSLAEFYNEQFF
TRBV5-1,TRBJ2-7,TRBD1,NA,TGCGCCAGCAGCTGGGGACAGGTCCCCGGCGAGCAGTACTTC,CASSWGQVPGEQYF
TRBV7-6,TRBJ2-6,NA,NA,TGTGCCAGCAGCTTAGAACAGTTACTCTCTGGGGCCAACGTCCTGACTTTC,CASSLEQLLSGANVLTF
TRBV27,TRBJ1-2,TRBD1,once,TGTGCCAGCAGTTTACACAGGGGGAACCATGGCTACACCTTC,CASSLHRGNHGYTF
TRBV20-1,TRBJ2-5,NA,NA,TGCAGTTCCCTTCCGGGTCTCGGGCAAGAGACCCAGTACTTC,CSSLPGLGQETQYF
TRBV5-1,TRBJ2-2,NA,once,TGCGCCAGCAGGCCGACAGCAGCCACCGGGGAGCTGTTTTTT,CASRPTAATGELFF
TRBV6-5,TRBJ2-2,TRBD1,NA,TGTGCCAGCAGTTGGACAGGCCAGGGAGACACCGGGGAGCTGTTTTTT,CASSWTGQGDTGELFF
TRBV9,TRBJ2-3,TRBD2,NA,TGTGCCAGCAGGCGGACTAGCGGGGCGGATACGCAGTATTTT,CASRRTSGADTQYF
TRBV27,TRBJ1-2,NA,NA,TGTGCCAGCACTCGCTCCGGAGGGGAGGCCTATGGCTACACCTTC,CASTRSGGEAYGYTF
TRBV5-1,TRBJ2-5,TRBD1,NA,TGCGCCAGCGGGACAGATCAAGAGACCCAGTACTTC,CASGTDQETQYF